The entry that follows covers one T cell receptor beta chain sequence. The antigen remains unidentified. Clones were sequenced by immunoSEQ multiplex PCR, and TCRdb holds only the in-frame ones, with some missing. The sample carries about 3,100 clones, about 82% recorded once. DNA was extracted from unsorted cell suspensions stored frozen. The CDR3 is 12 amino acids. V was cut by 7 bases and J by 7 bases, with 14 bases left in between. CDR1 and CDR2 from the germline V gene are GTSNPN and SVGIG (reference sequence). The record originates from a study of immune cell composition in non-small cell lung cancer. Findings and caveats of the study: Overall clonality, unlike maximal tumour-associated clone frequency, did not predict TIL reactivity.

The sequenced sample consisted of lung tumor tissue. The clonotype comes from a human donor with non-small cell lung cancer. This chain joins TRBV30 and TRBJ2-1; D uncertain. The CDR3 DNA sequence: TGTGCCTACCAGTTGGCGGTGAATGAGCAGTTCTTC. Its translation is CAYQLAVNEQFF. Looking up the rest from reference TRBV30 and TRBJ2-1 gives the full variable domain: SQTIHQWPATLVQPVGSPLSLECTVEGTSNPNLYWYRQAAGRGLQLLFYSVGIGQISSEVPQNLSASRPQDRQFILSSKKLLLSDSGFYLCAYQLAVNEQFFGPGTRLTVL.